What follows describes a single TCR beta chain. J was trimmed by 0 bases and V by 4 bases; bases with no gene match: 6. The CDR3 has 16 amino acids. The germline V gene encodes CDR1 MNHEY and CDR2 SVGAGI. This sample is part of a study of blood T cell repertoires in COVID-19. Study background: COVID-19 samples, acute and convalescent, were from the United States, Italy and Spain.

As processed by the authors: Amplification with reference gene primers provided the estimates of nucleated cell counts. The table came from immunoSEQ multiplex PCR; TCRdb's copy has only in-frame clones and leaves some out. V and J calls and clone size follow that table, whereas D and trimming were derived from the DNA. The sample lists 300,000 to 350,000 clones; 85% to 90% were seen once. This rearrangement joins TRBV6-5 to TRBJ2-7, with TRBD1 matching over 10 bases. The receptor comes from a woman in her fifties or sixties with COVID-19, enrolled during active disease. Sample: peripheral blood. The CDR3 coding sequence is TGTGCCAGCAGTTTCCGACAGGGGGCCTACTCCTACGAGCAGTACTTC. It codes for CASSFRQGAYSYEQYF.